The entry that follows covers one T cell receptor beta chain sequence. Its cognate antigen is unknown. Germline lookup yields CDR1 SGHTA and CDR2 FQGNSA. This CDR3 comprises 18 residues. Deletions cut 4 bases from V and 10 bases from J, with 31 bases between. Researchers defined stable Graves' hyperthyroidism as no ophthalmopathy progression within 18 months. Used for diagnoses were clinical symptoms, serum thyroxine and TRAb, thyroid ultrasound and orbital computed tomography. The CDR3 regions of TCR beta were amplified from RNA transcripts. In the first-round RT-PCR of the TCR CDR3, the HTBI primer set was used. TCRdb re-called the multiplex PCR reads through MiXCR, storing one row per CDR3 protein. The data contain roughly 700,000 distinct CDR3 sequences, roughly a third of them singletons. The record originates from a study of T cells in Graves' hyperthyroidism and ophthalmopathy. Turning to the study itself: Peripheral blood was obtained at initial diagnosis, preceding any treatment. Study-wide points: Prediction of ophthalmopathy progression came a median 6.5 months pre-onset.

The specimen sequenced was blood. V is TRBV7-2 and J is TRBJ1-1, with D possibly TRBD1 on 6 matching bases. The TCR was taken from a woman aged 40 to 55 with Graves' hyperthyroidism. The CDR3: CASSSRYSGGVRTRVAFF. For the CDR3, the DNA is TGTGCCAGCAGCTCGCGGTATAGCGGGGGCGTCAGGACCCGTGTAGCTTTCTTT.